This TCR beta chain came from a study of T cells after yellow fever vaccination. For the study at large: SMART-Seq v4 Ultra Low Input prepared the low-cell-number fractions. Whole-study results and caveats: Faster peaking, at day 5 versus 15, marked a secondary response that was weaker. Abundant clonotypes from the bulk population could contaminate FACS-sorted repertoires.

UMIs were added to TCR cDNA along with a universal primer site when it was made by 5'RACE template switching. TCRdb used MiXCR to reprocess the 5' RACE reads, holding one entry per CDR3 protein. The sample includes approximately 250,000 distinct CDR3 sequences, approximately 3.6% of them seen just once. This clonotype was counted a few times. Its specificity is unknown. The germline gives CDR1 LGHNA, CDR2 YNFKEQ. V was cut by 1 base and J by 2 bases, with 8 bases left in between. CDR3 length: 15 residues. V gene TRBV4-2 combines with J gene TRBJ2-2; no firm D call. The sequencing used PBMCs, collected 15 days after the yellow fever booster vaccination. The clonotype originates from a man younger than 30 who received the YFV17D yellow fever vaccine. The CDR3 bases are TGTGCCAGCAGCCAAGTAAAGCGAAACACCGGGGAGCTGTTTTTT. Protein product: CASSQVKRNTGELFF.